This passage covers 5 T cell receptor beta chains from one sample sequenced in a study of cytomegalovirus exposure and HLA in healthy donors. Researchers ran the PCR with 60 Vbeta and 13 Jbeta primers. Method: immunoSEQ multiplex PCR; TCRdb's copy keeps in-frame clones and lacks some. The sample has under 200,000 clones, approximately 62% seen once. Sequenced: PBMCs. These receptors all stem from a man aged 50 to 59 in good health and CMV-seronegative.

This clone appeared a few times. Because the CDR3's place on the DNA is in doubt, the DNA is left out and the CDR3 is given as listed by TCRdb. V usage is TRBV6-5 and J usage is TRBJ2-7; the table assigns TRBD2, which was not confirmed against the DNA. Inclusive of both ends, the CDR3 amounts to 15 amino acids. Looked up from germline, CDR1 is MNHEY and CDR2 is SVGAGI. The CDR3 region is CASSSSGLFRGEQYF.

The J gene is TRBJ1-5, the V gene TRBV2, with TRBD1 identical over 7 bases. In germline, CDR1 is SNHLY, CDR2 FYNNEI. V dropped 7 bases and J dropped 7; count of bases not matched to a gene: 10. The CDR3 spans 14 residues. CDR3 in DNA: TGTGCCAGCAAGGAGACAGGGTTAGGGCAGCCCCAGCATTTT. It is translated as CASKETGLGQPQHF. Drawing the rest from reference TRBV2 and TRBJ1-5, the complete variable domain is EPEVTQTPSHQVTQMGQEVILRCVPISNHLYFYWYRQILGQKVEFLVSFYNNEISEKSEIFDDQFSVERPDGSNFTLKIRSTKLEDSAMYFCASKETGLGQPQHFGDGTRLSIL.

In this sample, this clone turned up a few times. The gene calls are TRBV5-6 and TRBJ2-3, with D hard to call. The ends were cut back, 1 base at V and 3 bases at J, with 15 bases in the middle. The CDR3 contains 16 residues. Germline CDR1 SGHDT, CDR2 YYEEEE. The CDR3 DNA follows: TGTGCCAGCAGCTTGCGGGTGGGTTTAAGGACAGATACGCAGTATTTT. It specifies CASSLRVGLRTDTQYF.

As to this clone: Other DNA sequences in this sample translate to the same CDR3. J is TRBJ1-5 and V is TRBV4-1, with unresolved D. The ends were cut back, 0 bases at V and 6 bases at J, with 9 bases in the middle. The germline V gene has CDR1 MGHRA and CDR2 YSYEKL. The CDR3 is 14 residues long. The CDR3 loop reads CASSQDPAGQPQHF. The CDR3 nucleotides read TGCGCCAGCAGCCAAGATCCCGCGGGTCAGCCCCAGCATTTT.

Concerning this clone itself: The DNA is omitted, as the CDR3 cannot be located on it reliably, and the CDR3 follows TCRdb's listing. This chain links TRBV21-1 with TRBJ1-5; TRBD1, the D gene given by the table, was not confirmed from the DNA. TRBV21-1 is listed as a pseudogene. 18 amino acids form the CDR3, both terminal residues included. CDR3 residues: CASSINRDVAVGNQPQHF.